The rows below give T cell receptor beta chains drawn from one sample of a study of blood T cell repertoires in COVID-19. Using immunoSEQ multiplex PCR, the repertoire was profiled, and TCRdb retains in-frame clones only, with some absent. The table records under 150,000 clones, approximately 81% of them present only once. Sequenced input: peripheral blood. The receptors come from a woman between 55 and 75 years old with active or convalescent COVID-19. Both conserved end residues are part of each CDR3. The D gene is left open where the match is weak. A row's size may be missing; if present it is once, few, many or a size class.

TRBJ1-2 | - | - | TRBV5-1 | CASSPGPTNYGYTF | TGCGCCAGCAGCCCAGGGCCCACTAACTATGGCTACACCTTC
TRBJ2-1 | - | TRBD2 | TRBV10-3 | CAISESSSGEQFF | TGTGCCATCAGTGAGTCGTCTAGCGGTGAGCAGTTCTTC
TRBJ1-1 | - | - | TRBV5-1 | CASSLGILAEAFF | TGCGCCAGCAGCCTAGGTATATTAGCTGAAGCTTTCTTT
TRBJ1-2 | - | TRBD1 | TRBV3-1/TRBV3-2 | CASSQTGNYGYTF | TGTGCCAGCAGCCAGACAGGGAACTATGGCTACACCTTC
TRBJ2-3 | - | TRBD2 | TRBV28 | CASSPLSGGHSDTQYF | TGTGCCAGCAGTCCCCTGAGCGGGGGGCATTCAGATACGCAGTATTTT
TRBJ2-5 | once | - | TRBV7-2 | CASSPRETQYF | TGTGCCAGCAGCCCCCGGGAGACCCAGTACTTC
TRBJ1-1 | - | - | TRBV9 | CASSTDGRGNTEAFF | TGTGCCAGCAGCACCGACGGCAGGGGGAACACTGAAGCTTTCTTT
TRBJ1-1 | - | TRBD1 | TRBV4-3 | CASSQDWTGNTEAFF | TGCGCCAGCAGCCAAGATTGGACAGGGAACACTGAAGCTTTCTTT
TRBJ1-1 | - | TRBD1 | TRBV6-6 | CASSELQGKAFF | TGTGCCAGCAGCGAGTTACAGGGGAAAGCTTTCTTT
TRBJ2-1 | - | TRBD2 | TRBV15 | CATSRVLAGIYNEQFF | TGTGCCACCAGCAGAGTACTAGCGGGAATTTACAATGAGCAGTTCTTC
TRBJ2-7 | - | TRBD2 | TRBV15 | CATSRDVVGRGYEQYF | TGTGCCACCAGCAGAGATGTTGTGGGGAGGGGATACGAGCAGTACTTC
TRBJ2-7 | - | - | TRBV10-3 | CATGDFTYEQYF | TGTGCCACGGGGGACTTCACCTACGAGCAGTACTTC
TRBJ1-2 | few | - | TRBV28 | CASSPARQNYGYTF | TGTGCCAGCAGTCCAGCCCGACAGAACTATGGCTACACCTTC
TRBJ1-1 | - | - | TRBV30 | CAWSAQGITEAFF | TGTGCCTGGAGTGCCCAGGGTATCACTGAAGCTTTCTTT
TRBJ2-7 | - | TRBD2 | TRBV29-1 | CSVRPGGPTYEQYF | TGCAGCGTAAGACCGGGAGGGCCCACCTACGAGCAGTACTTC
TRBJ1-1 | - | TRBD1 | TRBV18 | CASSLRTGLTEAFF | TGTGCCAGCTCACTCAGGACAGGCCTCACTGAAGCTTTCTTT
TRBJ2-1 | - | TRBD2 | TRBV7-6 | CASSLAGGTSYNEQFF | TGTGCCAGCAGCTTAGCGGGGGGGACCTCCTACAATGAGCAGTTCTTC
TRBJ2-3 | - | - | TRBV29-1 | CSVGPDFPGDTQYF | TGCAGCGTCGGCCCGGACTTCCCTGGGGATACGCAGTATTTT
TRBJ2-1 | - | TRBD2 | TRBV5-1 | CASSALGLAGPGGFF | TGCGCCAGCAGCGCACTGGGACTAGCGGGCCCCGGGGGGTTCTTC
TRBJ2-6 | - | - | TRBV10-3 | CAIEGRGSSGANVLTF | TGTGCCATCGAAGGCAGGGGTTCCTCTGGGGCCAACGTCCTGACTTTC
TRBJ2-2 | - | - | TRBV18 | CASSPPGLPNTGELFF | TGTGCCAGCTCACCACCGGGACTTCCCAACACCGGGGAGCTGTTTTTT
TRBJ2-3 | - | - | TRBV11-2 | CASSAERRITDTQYF | TGTGCCAGCAGCGCCGAGCGGCGGATCACAGATACGCAGTATTTT
TRBJ1-1 | - | - | TRBV6-1 | CASSEGFGLALYTEAFF | TGTGCCAGCAGTGAAGGATTCGGACTGGCGCTCTACACTGAAGCTTTCTTT
TRBJ2-2 | few | - | TRBV9 | CASSSRGRAETGELFF | TGTGCCAGCAGCTCTAGGGGGAGGGCCGAAACCGGGGAGCTGTTTTTT
TRBJ1-1 | - | TRBD1 | TRBV19 | CASRTGDTEAFF | TGTGCCAGTCGGACAGGAGACACTGAAGCTTTCTTT
TRBJ1-2 | few | TRBD1 | TRBV4-1 | CASSQIPTGGYYGYTF | TGCGCCAGCAGCCAAATCCCGACAGGGGGCTACTATGGCTACACCTTC
TRBJ2-1 | - | - | TRBV6-2/TRBV6-3 | CASSLQGSSYNEQFF | TGTGCCAGCAGTCTCCAAGGGAGCTCCTACAATGAGCAGTTCTTC
TRBJ1-1 | - | - | TRBV5-1 | CASSLAEEYLNTEAFF | TGCGCCAGCAGCTTGGCCGAGGAGTACTTGAACACTGAAGCTTTCTTT
TRBJ2-2 | - | TRBD2 | TRBV28 | CASTTSGGKNTGELFF | TGTGCCAGCACAACTAGCGGGGGGAAGAACACCGGGGAGCTGTTTTTT
TRBJ1-1 | - | TRBD1 | TRBV5-1 | CASSLGQDGTEAFF | TGCGCCAGCAGCTTAGGACAGGATGGCACTGAAGCTTTCTTT
TRBJ1-4 | - | TRBD1 | TRBV28 | CASSLRKGARGEKLFF | TGTGCCAGCAGTTTGCGTAAGGGGGCAAGAGGTGAAAAACTGTTTTTT
TRBJ2-3 | - | TRBD1 | TRBV28 | CATEQGATDTQYF | TGTGCCACCGAACAGGGGGCAACAGATACGCAGTATTTT
TRBJ2-1 | - | - | TRBV4-2 | CASSQVGGSDYNEQFF | TGTGCCAGCAGCCAAGTTGGAGGGAGCGACTACAATGAGCAGTTCTTC
TRBJ2-3 | - | TRBD1 | TRBV2 | CASRVDRGHTDTQYF | TGTGCCAGCAGGGTAGACAGGGGGCACACAGATACGCAGTATTTT
TRBJ1-2 | - | - | TRBV7-9 | CASSFSRQDPYGYTF | TGTGCCAGCAGCTTTAGCAGACAGGATCCCTATGGCTACACCTTC
TRBJ2-5 | - | - | TRBV2 | CASRVRETQYF | TGTGCCAGCAGGGTCCGGGAGACCCAGTACTTC
TRBJ1-2 | - | - | TRBV5-1 | CASSALAGLEGGYTF | TGCGCCAGCAGCGCATTGGCGGGGCTCGAGGGGGGCTACACCTTC
TRBJ1-4 | - | - | TRBV19 | CASSIEQLINEKLFF | TGTGCCAGTAGTATCGAACAGCTAATTAATGAAAAACTGTTTTTT
TRBJ1-1 | - | TRBD1 | TRBV19 | CASSTDRDRSLNTEAFF | TGTGCCAGTAGTACGGACCGGGACAGAAGTTTGAACACTGAAGCTTTCTTT
TRBJ2-1 | - | - | TRBV3-1/TRBV3-2 | CASSLIGSEQFF | TGTGCCAGCAGCCTAATTGGCTCGGAGCAGTTCTTC
TRBJ2-1 | - | TRBD2 | TRBV11-3 | CASSSRAGATYNEQFF | TGTGCCAGCAGCTCCCGAGCGGGGGCAACCTACAATGAGCAGTTCTTC
TRBJ2-1 | few | TRBD1 | TRBV6-2/TRBV6-3 | CASSLQGPLVNEQFF | TGTGCCAGCAGCTTACAGGGGCCGTTGGTAAATGAGCAGTTCTTC
TRBJ1-4 | - | - | TRBV6-6 | CASSYGGINEKLFF | TGTGCCAGCAGTTACGGCGGTATTAATGAAAAACTGTTTTTT
TRBJ1-4 | many | - | TRBV6-1 | CASSEVQEPTNEKLFF | TGTGCCAGCAGTGAAGTACAGGAACCAACTAATGAAAAACTGTTTTTT
TRBJ2-1 | few | TRBD2 | TRBV10-3 | CAISEPYGTSGRAVLNEQFF | TGTGCCATCAGTGAGCCCTACGGGACTAGCGGGAGGGCCGTTTTAAATGAGCAGTTCTTC
TRBJ2-7 | - | TRBD2 | TRBV29-1 | CSVVVLREVDEQYF | TGCAGCGTTGTGGTTCTCCGGGAGGTAGACGAGCAGTACTTC
TRBJ2-3 | - | TRBD1 | TRBV5-1 | CASSSDRGTDTQYF | TGCGCCAGCAGCTCTGACAGGGGCACAGATACGCAGTATTTT
TRBJ2-7 | - | TRBD1 | TRBV7-2 | CASSLTGTAYEQYF | TGTGCCAGCAGCTTGACCGGGACAGCCTACGAGCAGTACTTC
TRBJ1-1 | - | - | TRBV19 | CASSIVGGGEAFF | TGTGCCAGTAGTATAGTCGGGGGTGGTGAAGCTTTCTTT